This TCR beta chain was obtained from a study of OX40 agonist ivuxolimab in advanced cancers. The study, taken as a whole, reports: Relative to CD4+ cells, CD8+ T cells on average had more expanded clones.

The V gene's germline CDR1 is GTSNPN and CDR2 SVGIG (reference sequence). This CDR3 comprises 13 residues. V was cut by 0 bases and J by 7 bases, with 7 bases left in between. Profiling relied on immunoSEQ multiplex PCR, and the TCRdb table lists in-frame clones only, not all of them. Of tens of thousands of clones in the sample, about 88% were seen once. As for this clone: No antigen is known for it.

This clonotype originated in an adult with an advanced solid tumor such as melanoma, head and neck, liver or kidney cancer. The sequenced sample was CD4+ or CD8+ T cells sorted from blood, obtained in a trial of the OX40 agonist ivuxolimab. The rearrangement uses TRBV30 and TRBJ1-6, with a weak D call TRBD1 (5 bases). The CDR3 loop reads CAWSVKGNSPLHF. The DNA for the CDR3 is TGTGCCTGGAGTGTAAAGGGGAATTCACCCCTCCACTTT.